This T cell receptor (beta chain) came from a study of blood T cell repertoires in COVID-19. Study context: Samples taken during acute and convalescent COVID-19 were collected in the United States, Italy and Spain. T cells, B-cell-depleted T cells, or PBMCs provided the cDNA or gDNA that served as material.

Per the authors' pipeline: Amplification with reference gene primers provided the estimates of nucleated cell counts. TCRdb's table, derived via immunoSEQ multiplex PCR, lists solely in-frame clones and lacks some. That table gives V, J and clone size, and the DNA gave D and trimming. The sample contains around 130,000 clones, around 87% of which appear only once. In this sample, this clone turned up a few times. CDR3 length: 14 amino acids. The V gene end was trimmed by 5 bases and the J gene end by 7 bases; junction bases not matched to a gene: 7. Germline CDR1 and CDR2: SGHAT and FQNNGV. The chain couples TRBV11-2 to TRBJ2-2; 7 bases map to TRBD2. The TCR originated in a woman aged 55-69 years with acute or convalescent COVID-19. Sequencing was performed on peripheral blood. The CDR3: CASSPGRELGELFF. The CDR3 DNA follows: TGTGCCAGCAGCCCAGGGCGGGAGCTCGGGGAGCTGTTTTTT.